This T cell receptor (beta chain) was identified during a study of T cell changes during pregnancy in multiple sclerosis (dated by TCRdb to the late 2010s). Regarding the study in general: Changes in the T cell repertoire over the course of pregnancy were examined in this study in women with multiple sclerosis.

The junction shows trimming of 7 bases on V and 2 bases on J, plus 11 bases between the germline ends. CDR1 and CDR2, per the germline V gene (reference sequence), are SEHNR and FQNEAQ. The CDR3 sequence holds 13 residues, the cysteine and phenylalanine included. Solely the CDR3 DNA is kept, with 39 bases framed from the first base. Details on this clone: The antigen it recognizes is unknown. Per-base qualities were not stored, and no clone one base away is much larger.

The library was obtained by the immunoSEQ multiplex PCR assay. In TCRdb, the immuneACCESS table is reduced to in-frame sequences with V and J assigned. These tables do not hold every clone; where another copy was compared, an unresolved V gene accounts for under half, and the others remain unexplained. Present in this sample are around 66,000 clones, roughly 89% of which were seen just once. The ten largest account for 2% to 2.5% of the sample. This sequence was found in a female donor in good health, enrolled as a control in a pregnancy study. This material consisted of peripheral blood, taken in the third trimester of pregnancy. Rearrangement joined TRBV7-9 to TRBJ2-5, with the identity of the D gene unclear. CDR3 protein: CASIRAPQETQYF. The DNA sequence reads TGTGCCAGCATTAGAGCGCCACAAGAGACCCAGTACTTC. With the portions outside the CDR3 filled from the reference TRBV7-9 and TRBJ2-5 genes, the complete variable region becomes DTGVSQNPRHKITKRGQNVTFRCDPISEHNRLYWYRQTLGQGPEFLTYFQNEAQLEKSRLLSDRFSAERPKGSFSTLEIQRTEQGDSAMYLCASIRAPQETQYFGPGTRLLVL.